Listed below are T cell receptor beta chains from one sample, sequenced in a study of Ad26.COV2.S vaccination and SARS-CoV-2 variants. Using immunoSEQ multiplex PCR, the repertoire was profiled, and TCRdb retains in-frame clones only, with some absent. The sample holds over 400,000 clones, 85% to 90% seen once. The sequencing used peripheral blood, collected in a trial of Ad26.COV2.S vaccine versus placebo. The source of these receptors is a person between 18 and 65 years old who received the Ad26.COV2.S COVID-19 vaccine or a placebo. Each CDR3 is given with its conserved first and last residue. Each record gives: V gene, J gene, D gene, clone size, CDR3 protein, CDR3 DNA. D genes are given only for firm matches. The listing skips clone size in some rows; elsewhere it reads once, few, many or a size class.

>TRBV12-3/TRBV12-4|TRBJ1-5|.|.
CASSALQPQHF
TGTGCCAGCAGCGCCTTACAGCCCCAGCATTTT
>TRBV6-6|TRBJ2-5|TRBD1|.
CASSQGQGGTETQYF
TGTGCCAGCAGTCAGGGACAGGGGGGAACGGAGACCCAGTACTTC
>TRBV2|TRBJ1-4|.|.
CASTRTATNEKLFF
TGTGCCAGCACGCGGACAGCAACTAATGAAAAACTGTTTTTT
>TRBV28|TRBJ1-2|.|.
CASSHKYGYTF
TGTGCCAGCAGTCACAAGTATGGCTACACCTTC
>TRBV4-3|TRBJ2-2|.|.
CASSQGGANTGELFF
TGCGCCAGCAGCCAAGGGGGCGCGAACACCGGGGAGCTGTTTTTT
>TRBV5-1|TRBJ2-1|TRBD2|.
CASSLAPLADNEQFF
TGCGCCAGCAGCTTGGCCCCGCTAGCGGACAATGAGCAGTTCTTC
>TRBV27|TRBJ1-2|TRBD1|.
CAAWGILPGQGEFGYTF
TGTGCCGCTTGGGGAATACTTCCGGGACAGGGGGAGTTTGGCTACACCTTC
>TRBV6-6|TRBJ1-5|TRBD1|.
CASSPRTGRGNQPQHF
TGTGCCAGCAGTCCAAGGACAGGGAGAGGCAATCAGCCCCAGCATTTT
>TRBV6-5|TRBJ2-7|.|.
CASSSYIGSYEQYF
TGTGCCAGCAGCTCCTACATCGGGTCCTACGAGCAGTACTTC
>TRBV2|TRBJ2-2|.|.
CASTSEPGRAHTGELFF
TGTGCCAGCACCAGTGAGCCCGGGCGGGCGCACACCGGGGAGCTGTTTTTT
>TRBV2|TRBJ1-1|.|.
CASSVRVLEEAFF
TGTGCCAGCAGTGTCCGGGTCCTGGAGGAAGCTTTCTTT
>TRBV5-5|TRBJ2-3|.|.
CASSFISFGTQYF
TGTGCCAGCAGCTTTATCAGTTTCGGTACGCAGTATTTT
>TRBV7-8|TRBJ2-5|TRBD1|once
CASRAGTEETQYF
TGTGCCAGCAGGGCCGGGACAGAAGAGACCCAGTACTTC
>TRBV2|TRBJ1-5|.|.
CASIGQGFGPQHF
TGTGCCAGCATAGGGCAGGGTTTTGGGCCCCAGCATTTT
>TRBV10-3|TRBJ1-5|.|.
CAISEREGGQPQHF
TGTGCCATCAGTGAGCGTGAGGGGGGTCAGCCCCAGCATTTT
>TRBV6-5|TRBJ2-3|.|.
CASRRGSFTDTQYF
TGTGCCAGCCGCCGAGGCAGCTTCACAGATACGCAGTATTTT
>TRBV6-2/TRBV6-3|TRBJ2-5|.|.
CASSQPPPLGGTQYF
TGTGCCAGCAGCCAACCCCCCCCTTTAGGCGGGACCCAGTACTTC
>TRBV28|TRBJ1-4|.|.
CASSRRAVELFF
TGTGCCAGCTCCCGGAGAGCGGTCGAACTGTTTTTT
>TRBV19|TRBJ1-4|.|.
CASSIGGGNEKLFF
TGTGCCAGTAGTATAGGCGGTGGAAATGAAAAACTGTTTTTT
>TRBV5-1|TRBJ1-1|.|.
CASSLGSIQTEAFF
TGCGCCAGCAGCTTGGGCTCCATCCAGACTGAAGCTTTCTTT
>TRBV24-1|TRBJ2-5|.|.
CATSDPNTRTRGETQYF
TGTGCCACCAGTGATCCAAACACACGGACGAGGGGAGAGACCCAGTACTTC
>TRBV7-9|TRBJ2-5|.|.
CASSLGGLTETQYF
TGTGCCAGCAGCTTAGGAGGCCTGACGGAGACCCAGTACTTC
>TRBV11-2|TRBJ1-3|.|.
CASSARVFSGNTIYF
TGTGCCAGCAGCGCGAGGGTTTTCTCTGGAAACACCATATATTTT
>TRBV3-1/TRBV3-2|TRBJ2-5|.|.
CASSQGTSGLMEETQYF
TGTGCCAGCAGCCAAGGGACCTCGGGCCTGATGGAGGAGACCCAGTACTTC
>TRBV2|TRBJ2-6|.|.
CASREQSAGANVLTF
TGTGCCAGCAGGGAACAGTCTGCTGGGGCCAACGTCCTGACTTTC
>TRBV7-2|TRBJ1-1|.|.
CASSLQGSMNTEAFF
TGTGCCAGCAGCTTACAAGGTTCAATGAACACTGAAGCTTTCTTT
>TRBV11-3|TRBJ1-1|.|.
CASSPGGADEAFF
TGTGCCAGCAGCCCTGGGGGGGCAGATGAAGCTTTCTTT
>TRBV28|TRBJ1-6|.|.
CASSSPGLFPLHF
TGTGCCAGCAGTTCCCCGGGACTGTTCCCCCTCCACTTT
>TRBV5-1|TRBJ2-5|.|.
CASSFAETQYF
TGCGCCAGCAGCTTTGCGGAGACCCAGTACTTC
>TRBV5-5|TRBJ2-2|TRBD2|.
CASREKRGNTGELFF
TGTGCCAGCAGGGAAAAGCGGGGGAACACCGGGGAGCTGTTTTTT
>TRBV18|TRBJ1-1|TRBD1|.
CASSLTGNMNTEAFF
TGTGCCAGCTCATTGACAGGGAACATGAACACTGAAGCTTTCTTT
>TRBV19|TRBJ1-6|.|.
CASTPGGGGPLHF
TGTGCCAGTACCCCAGGCGGGGGAGGACCCCTCCACTTT
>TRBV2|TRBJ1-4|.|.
CASSDSATNEKLFF
TGTGCCAGCAGTGACAGCGCAACTAATGAAAAACTGTTTTTT
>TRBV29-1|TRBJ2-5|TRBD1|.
CSVKGQYQETQYF
TGCAGCGTGAAGGGACAGTACCAAGAGACCCAGTACTTC
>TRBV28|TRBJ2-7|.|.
CASSSPGLGGEQYF
TGTGCCAGCAGTTCCCCGGGGTTGGGGGGCGAGCAGTACTTC
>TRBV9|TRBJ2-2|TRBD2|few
CASSALAGVAPGELFF
TGTGCCAGCAGCGCTCTAGCGGGAGTCGCGCCGGGGGAGCTGTTTTTT
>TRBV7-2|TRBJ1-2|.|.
CASSLRGGGAGYGYTF
TGTGCCAGCAGCTTAAGAGGAGGAGGGGCTGGCTATGGCTACACCTTC
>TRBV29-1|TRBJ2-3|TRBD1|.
CSVAGGRGLTDTQYF
TGCAGCGTGGCAGGGGGTAGGGGGCTGACAGATACGCAGTATTTT
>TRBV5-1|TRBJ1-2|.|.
CASSFIAGGGYGYTF
TGCGCCAGCAGCTTTATAGCAGGAGGCGGATATGGCTACACCTTC
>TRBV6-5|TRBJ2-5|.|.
CASSSHGAKVYF
TGTGCCAGCAGTTCCCACGGTGCCAAGGTGTACTTC
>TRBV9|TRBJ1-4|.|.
CASSVDRDEKLFF
TGTGCCAGCAGCGTAGACAGGGACGAAAAACTGTTTTTT
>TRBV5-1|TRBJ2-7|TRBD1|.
CASSLTGTGVNEQYF
TGCGCCAGCAGCTTGACTGGGACAGGGGTAAACGAGCAGTACTTC
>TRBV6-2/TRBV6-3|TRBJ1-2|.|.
CASSQPPGYTF
TGTGCCAGCAGTCAGCCTCCGGGCTACACCTTC
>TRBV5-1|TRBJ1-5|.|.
CASSLFGESNQPQHF
TGCGCCAGCAGCTTGTTTGGGGAGAGCAATCAGCCCCAGCATTTT
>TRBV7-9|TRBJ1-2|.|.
CASSLGGGYGYTF
TGTGCCAGCAGCTTAGGAGGGGGATATGGCTACACCTTC